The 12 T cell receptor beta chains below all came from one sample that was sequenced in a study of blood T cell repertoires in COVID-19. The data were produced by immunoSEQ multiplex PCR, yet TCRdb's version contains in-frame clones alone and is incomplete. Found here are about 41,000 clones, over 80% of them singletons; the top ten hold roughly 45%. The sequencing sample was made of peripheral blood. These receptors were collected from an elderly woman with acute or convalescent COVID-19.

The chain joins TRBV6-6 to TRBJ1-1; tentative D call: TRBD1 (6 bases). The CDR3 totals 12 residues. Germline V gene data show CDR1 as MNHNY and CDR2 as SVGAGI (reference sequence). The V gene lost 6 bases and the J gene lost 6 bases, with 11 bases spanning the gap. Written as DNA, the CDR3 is TGTGCCAGCAGAAACCAGGGGTCTGAAGCTTTCTTT. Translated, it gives CASRNQGSEAFF.

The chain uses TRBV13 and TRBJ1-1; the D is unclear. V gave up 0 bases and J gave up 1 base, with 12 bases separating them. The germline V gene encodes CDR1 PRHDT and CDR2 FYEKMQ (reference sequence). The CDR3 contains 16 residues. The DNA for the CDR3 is TGTGCCAGCAGCTTAGGGCGCCCGAACTCGAACACTGAAGCTTTCTTT. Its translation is CASSLGRPNSNTEAFF.

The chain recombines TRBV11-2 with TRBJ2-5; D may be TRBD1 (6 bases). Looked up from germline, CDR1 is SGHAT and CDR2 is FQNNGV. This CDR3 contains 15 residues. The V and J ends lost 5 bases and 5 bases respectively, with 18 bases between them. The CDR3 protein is CASSPFQGPQETQYF. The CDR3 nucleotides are TGTGCCAGCAGCCCTTTCCAGGGGCCGCAGGAGACCCAGTACTTC.

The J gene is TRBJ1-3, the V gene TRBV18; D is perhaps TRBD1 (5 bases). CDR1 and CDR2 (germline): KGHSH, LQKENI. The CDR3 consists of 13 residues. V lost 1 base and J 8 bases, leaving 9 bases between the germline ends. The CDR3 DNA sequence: TGTGCCAGCTCACCACAGGGGCGCGACACCATATATTTT. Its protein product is CASSPQGRDTIYF.

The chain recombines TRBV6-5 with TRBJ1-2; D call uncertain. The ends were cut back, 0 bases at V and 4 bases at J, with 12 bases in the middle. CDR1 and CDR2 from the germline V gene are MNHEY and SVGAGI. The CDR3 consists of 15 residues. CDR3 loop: CASSYSPGGSYGYTF. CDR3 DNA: TGTGCCAGCAGTTACTCACCCGGAGGGAGCTATGGCTACACCTTC.

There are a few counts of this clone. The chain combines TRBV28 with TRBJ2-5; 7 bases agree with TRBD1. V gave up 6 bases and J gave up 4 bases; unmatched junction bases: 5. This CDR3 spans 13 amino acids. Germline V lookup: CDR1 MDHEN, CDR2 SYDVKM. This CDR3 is CASREQGRETQYF. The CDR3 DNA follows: TGTGCCAGCAGAGAACAGGGGAGAGAGACCCAGTACTTC.

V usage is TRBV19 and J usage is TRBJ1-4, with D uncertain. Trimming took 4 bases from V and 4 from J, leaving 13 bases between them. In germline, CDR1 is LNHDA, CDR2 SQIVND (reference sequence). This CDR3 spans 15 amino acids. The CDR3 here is CASSTLRVGNEKLFF. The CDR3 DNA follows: TGTGCCAGTAGTACTCTTAGAGTCGGTAATGAAAAACTGTTTTTT.

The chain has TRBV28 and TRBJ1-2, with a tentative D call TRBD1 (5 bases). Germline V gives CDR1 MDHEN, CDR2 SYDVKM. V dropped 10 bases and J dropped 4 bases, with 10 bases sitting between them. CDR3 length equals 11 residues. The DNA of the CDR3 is TGTGCCACCGGGGGAGGCTATGGCTACACCTTC. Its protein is CATGGGYGYTF.

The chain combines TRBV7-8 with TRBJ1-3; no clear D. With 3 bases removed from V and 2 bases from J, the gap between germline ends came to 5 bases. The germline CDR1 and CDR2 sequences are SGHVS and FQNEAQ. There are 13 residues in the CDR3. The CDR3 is CASSFNPGNTIYF. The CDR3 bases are TGTGCCAGCAGCTTCAATCCTGGAAACACCATATATTTT.

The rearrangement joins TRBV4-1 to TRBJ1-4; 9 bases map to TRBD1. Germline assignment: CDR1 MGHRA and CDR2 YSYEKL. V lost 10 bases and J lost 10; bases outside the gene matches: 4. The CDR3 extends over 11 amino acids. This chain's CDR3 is CAIGTGPKLFF. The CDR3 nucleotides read TGCGCCATCGGGACAGGGCCAAAACTGTTTTTT.

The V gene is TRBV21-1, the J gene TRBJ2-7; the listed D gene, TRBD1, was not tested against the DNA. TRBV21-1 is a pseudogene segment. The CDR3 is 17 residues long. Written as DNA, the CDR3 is TGTGCCAGCAGCAAAGCAATTCGACAGGGGTACGGTTACGAGCAGTACTTC. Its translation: CASSKAIRQGYGYEQYF.

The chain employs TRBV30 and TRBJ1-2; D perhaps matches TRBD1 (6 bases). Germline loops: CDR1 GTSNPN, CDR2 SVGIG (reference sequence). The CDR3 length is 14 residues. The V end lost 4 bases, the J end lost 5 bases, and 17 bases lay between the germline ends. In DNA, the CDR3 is TGTGCCTGGAATCCCCAGGGGCTAGGTTATGGCTACACCTTC. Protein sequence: CAWNPQGLGYGYTF.